This entry lists 21 T cell receptor beta chains sequenced from one sample in a study of CD8 T cells in Susac syndrome. With random hexamers, reverse transcription was performed on roughly 0.45 to 1 ug of RNA. TCRdb independently ran MiXCR on the immunoSEQ multiplex PCR reads; one entry per CDR3 protein. Counted here are fewer than 150,000 distinct CDR3 sequences, about 90% occurring once; the ten biggest clones make up 0.24%. The specimen sequenced was CD8+ T cells from PBMCs. These receptors were taken from a human donor with multiple sclerosis.

The V call is TRBV4-1, the J call TRBJ1-1; D may be TRBD1 (6 bases). The V gene lost 1 base and the J gene lost 2 bases, with 8 bases spanning the gap. Germline values: CDR1 MGHRA, CDR2 YSYEKL. The CDR3 contains 14 residues. CDR3 loop: CASSQGQENTEAFF. For the CDR3, the DNA is TGCGCCAGCAGCCAAGGACAGGAAAACACTGAAGCTTTCTTT.

The rearrangement joins TRBV5-4 to TRBJ2-1; the D gene is possibly TRBD2 (7 bases). Per germline, CDR1 SGHNT and CDR2 YYREEE (reference sequence). V lost 3 bases and J 12 bases, leaving 16 bases between the germline ends. The CDR3 is 13 residues long. The CDR3 bases are TGTGCCAGCAGCTCTACTGGGGGGGCACCGCAGTTCTTC. Translated: CASSSTGGAPQFF.

A single count supports this clonotype. The chain employs TRBV13 and TRBJ1-1, with D possibly being TRBD1 (5 bases). Trimming removed 5 bases at V and 4 bases at J, with 14 bases between. Looked up from germline, CDR1 is PRHDT and CDR2 is FYEKMQ (reference sequence). The CDR3 totals 14 residues. Here the CDR3 DNA reads TGTGCCAGCAGCCTATGGTCTGGGGGCACTGAAGCTTTCTTT. It is translated as CASSLWSGGTEAFF.

The V and J genes are TRBV27 and TRBJ2-3; unclear D gene. Germline CDR1 MNHEY, CDR2 SMNVEV (reference sequence). Trimming cost V 8 bases and J 0 bases, with 18 bases left between them. The CDR3 spans 16 residues. CDR3 sequence (DNA): TGTGCCAGCGGCTCGGGCGGAGCTCCTAGCACAGATACGCAGTATTTT. Protein product: CASGSGGAPSTDTQYF.

The chain has TRBV5-4 and TRBJ1-5; D ambiguous. Germline loops: CDR1 SGHNT, CDR2 YYREEE (reference sequence). The CDR3 has 13 residues. V was shortened by 0 bases and J by 9 bases, with 10 bases between the two germline ends. The CDR3, as DNA: TGTGCCAGCAGCTTGGGGGAGTCAGGGCCCCAGCATTTT. This gives the protein CASSLGESGPQHF. Supplemented by reference TRBV5-4 and TRBJ1-5, the full variable domain reads ETGVTQSPTHLIKTRGQQVTLRCSSQSGHNTVSWYQQALGQGPQFIFQYYREEENGRGNFPPRFSGLQFPNYSSELNVNALELDDSALYLCASSLGESGPQHFGDGTRLSIL.

This clonotype was found a few times. The chain is built from TRBV24-1 and TRBJ1-5; D uncertain. Germline loops: CDR1 KGHDR, CDR2 SFDVKD. The CDR3 sequence is 12 residues long. Trimming removed 4 bases at V and 7 bases at J, with 7 bases between. CDR3: CATSEIGQPQHF. Written as DNA, the CDR3 is TGTGCCACCAGTGAGATAGGACAGCCCCAGCATTTT.

The chain carries TRBV3-1 and TRBJ2-5, with D perhaps matching TRBD2 (5 bases). This CDR3 has 14 residues. Per the germline V gene, CDR1 is LGHDT and CDR2 is YNNKEL (reference sequence). V was cut by 3 bases and J by 5 bases, with 13 bases left in between. The CDR3 reads CASSQGDGSETQYF. The DNA of the CDR3 is TGTGCCAGCAGCCAGGGCGATGGGAGCGAGACCCAGTACTTC.

J is TRBJ2-1 and V is TRBV13; D unclear. Deletions cut 0 bases from V and 13 bases from J, with 7 bases between. Germline V gives CDR1 PRHDT, CDR2 FYEKMQ (reference sequence). The CDR3 is 11 residues long. The CDR3 nucleotides read TGTGCCAGCAGCTTAGGTAGTAGTCAGTTCTTC. It encodes CASSLGSSQFF.

The chain carries TRBV28 and TRBJ2-7; 7 bases map to TRBD2. CDR1 and CDR2 (germline): MDHEN, SYDVKM. V shed 5 bases, J shed 7 bases, and the junction held 11 bases outside the gene matches. CDR3 length: 14 residues. The CDR3 protein is CASSILAGVQEQYF. CDR3 nucleotides: TGTGCCAGCAGTATCCTCGCGGGAGTACAAGAGCAGTACTTC.

The rearrangement uses TRBV6-6 and TRBJ2-7, with D perhaps TRBD2 (6 bases). Germline assignment: CDR1 MNHNY and CDR2 SVGAGI (reference sequence). The CDR3 covers 14 residues. The germline V and J ends were trimmed by 8 bases and 1 base, with 15 bases remaining between them. The CDR3 DNA is TGTGCCAGCGGAGGGGCCAAAAATTCCTACGAGCAGTACTTC. Residues: CASGGAKNSYEQYF.

The chain has TRBV12-3 or TRBV12-4 and TRBJ2-2, with 7 bases matching TRBD2. This CDR3 is built from 17 residues. V gave up 7 bases and J gave up 5 bases; unmatched junction bases: 16. CDR3 DNA sequence: TGTGCCAGCAATATTGGAGTTACGGGAGGTTGGACCGGGGAGCTGTTTTTT. Protein sequence: CASNIGVTGGWTGELFF.

This chain joins TRBV19 and TRBJ2-7; 7 positions agree with TRBD1. The germline V gene has CDR1 LNHDA and CDR2 SQIVND (reference sequence). Trimming removed 6 bases from V and 4 bases from J; junction bases left unmatched: 6. The CDR3 loop spans 13 amino acids. The CDR3 DNA sequence: TGTGCCAGTAGCCCGACAGGGAATTACGAGCAGTACTTC. Translating gives CASSPTGNYEQYF.

The V gene is TRBV4-1, the J gene TRBJ2-2, with 7 bases identical to TRBD1. CDR1 is MGHRA, CDR2 YSYEKL, per germline. The CDR3 runs to 14 residues. V was pared by 3 bases and J by 6 bases, with 4 bases of the junction left unmatched. The CDR3 sequence: CASSHATGAGELFF. In nucleotides, the CDR3 is TGCGCCAGCAGCCACGCTACAGGGGCCGGGGAGCTGTTTTTT.

The V and J genes are TRBV27 and TRBJ2-7; D is unresolved. CDR1 is MNHEY, CDR2 SMNVEV, per germline (reference sequence). This CDR3 is 13 amino acids long. V gave up 3 bases and J gave up 7 bases, with 13 bases separating them. As DNA, the CDR3 is TGTGCCAGCAGTTTGGAAGGTCCTCAGGAGCAGTACTTC. Translating it yields CASSLEGPQEQYF.

This clonotype appeared once. The chain is built from TRBV27 and TRBJ1-1; D gene unclear. V was pared by 8 bases and J by 1 base, with 14 bases between. Germline CDR1 is MNHEY and CDR2 is SMNVEV (reference sequence). The CDR3 loop spans 14 amino acids. CDR3 protein: CASAAREENTEAFF. In nucleotides, the CDR3 is TGTGCCAGCGCAGCGCGGGAAGAGAACACTGAAGCTTTCTTT.

The chain uses TRBV11-2 and TRBJ2-7, with D perhaps matching TRBD1 (6 bases). V was pared by 5 bases and J by 5 bases, with 13 bases between. The CDR3 loop spans 13 amino acids. Germline V gene data show CDR1 as SGHAT and CDR2 as FQNNGV. CDR3 DNA: TGTGCCAGCAGCATACAGGGTTCCAACGAGCAGTACTTC. Translating gives CASSIQGSNEQYF.

This clonotype is a singleton in its sample. The CDR3: CASRGLADYNEQFF. Here the CDR3 DNA reads TGTGCCAGCAGGGGACTAGCGGATTACAATGAGCAGTTCTTC. This chain connects TRBV4-2 to TRBJ2-1; 11 nucleotides match TRBD2. J was trimmed by 4 bases and V by 6 bases; bases with no gene match: 2. CDR3 length: 14 amino acids. Germline CDR1 is LGHNA and CDR2 is YNFKEQ.

The chain joins TRBV29-1 to TRBJ2-7; D unclear. The CDR3 is 12 residues long. V lost 4 bases and J lost 2, with 9 bases in between. From germline, CDR1 is SQVTM and CDR2 ANQGSEA. In nucleotides, the CDR3 is TGCAGCGTTGTCGGGCAGGCCTACGAGCAGTACTTC. Translating gives CSVVGQAYEQYF.

CDR3 DNA sequence: TGTGCCGGAGGGTGGGGGAGAGGAGAGACCCAGTACTTC. It specifies CAGGWGRGETQYF. V usage is TRBV28 and J usage is TRBJ2-5; tentative D call: TRBD2 (6 bases). Germline V gene sequence: CDR1 MDHEN, CDR2 SYDVKM. This CDR3 comprises 13 residues. Trimming took 11 bases from V and 4 from J, leaving 17 bases between them.

The J gene is TRBJ2-7, the V gene TRBV7-6; perhaps TRBD1 as D (5 bases). V was clipped by 1 base and J by 3 bases, with 19 bases between them. This CDR3 contains 17 residues. CDR1 is SGHVS and CDR2 is FNYEAQ in the germline V gene. The CDR3 nucleotides read TGTGCCAGCAGCTTAGGGCGCACGACAGCCCTCGACTACGAGCAGTACTTC. This sequence encodes CASSLGRTTALDYEQYF.

This chain connects TRBV4-1 to TRBJ1-1; D remains unclear. V gave up 1 base and J gave up 0 bases, with 9 bases separating them. The CDR3 has 15 amino acids. Germline assignment: CDR1 MGHRA and CDR2 YSYEKL. The CDR3 DNA is TGCGCCAGCAGCCAAGGTATGGGCTTGAACACTGAAGCTTTCTTT. Translation gives CASSQGMGLNTEAFF.